This T cell receptor beta chain is from a study of long-term antiretroviral therapy in people with HIV (dated by TCRdb to the early 2020s). Study-wide context: The earliest samples were collected about a decade before the 2015 WHO recommendation for immediate ART, when ART was typically delayed until CD4 counts fell. About 40% of the roughly 30 participants with HIV were female. No cross-contamination during QIAcube processing was shown when test extractions of a monoclonal T-cell line were performed alongside approximately 32 polyclonal samples. This retrospective serial study examined whether starting ART and sustained HIV suppression were associated with changes in the composition and diversity of the TRB repertoire in peripheral blood. A total of roughly 200 cryopreserved PBMC samples were contributed to the cohort by 30 adults with confirmed HIV infection, with samples collected serially over a mean of roughly six years (range 1-12).

Inclusion was restricted to participants for whom at least one PBMC sample before ART initiation and at least two post-ART samples were available. Every participant with HIV received treatment in the United States of America. Before DNA extraction, cryopreserved samples of about 0.9-10 million PBMC were thawed and then washed. At the time of the earliest PBMC sample for each participant with HIV, ages ranged from roughly 23 to 60 years. PBMC samples from each participant spanned 1-4 timepoints before ART initiation and 2-8 timepoints after ART initiation, with a median of 7 samples. Serial HIV viral load, CD4+ T-cell count, ART history and demographic data were obtained for every participant. Genomic DNA was extracted from unsorted PBMC with a Qiagen kit on a QIAcube, processed in batches of 12 samples. Study-wide findings and limitations: Unsorted PBMC were profiled instead of sorted CD4+ and CD8+ T cells because pre-ART samples had limited cell numbers. Owing to limited PBMC availability, only the TCR beta chain was sequenced, without alpha chain pairing. The repertoire was dominated across all time points by expanded TRB clones identified before ART initiation, although this dominance was seen to fluctuate and to decrease in many PLHIV after ART. Inferences about post-ART repertoire changes were limited because no data were available on ART adherence, viral resistance or therapy changes. A significant increase in TRB diversity was found to be associated with ART initiation, although TRB diversity was observed to remain significantly below that of transplant donor controls even after long-term ART. CDR3 length ranges in HIV repertoires were narrower than in controls, and network structure suggested an antigen-experienced repertoire with only a slight naive shift after ART. Samples dated from the mid-2000s to the late 2010s, and the ART regimens used may be less effective than current ones.

In the case of this clone: Its antigen is unknown. The input lacks base qualities; no much larger clone sits a single base away.

From a lookup of the germline V gene (reference sequence), CDR1 and CDR2 are SGHNT and YYREEE. V is reduced by 4 bases and J by 4 bases, leaving a spacing of 17 bases between them. The CDR3 runs 15 residues from the cysteine to the phenylalanine. This entry keeps only the CDR3 DNA: 45 bases, framed from base 1. The immunoSEQ hsTCRB v3.0 assay was used at survey level resolution for TRB variable region sequencing. The targeted TRB sequencing depth was 40,000-50,000 T-cell genomes per sample. TRB libraries were pooled and sequenced on an Illumina MiSeq using a v3 150-cycle kit. On the study's bioinformatics: Repertoire analysis was performed in R inside a reproducible Nextflow workflow that covered QC, data transformation and analysis. LymphoSeq2, an R package for exploring AIRR-Seq data, was used to implement the custom analyses. A few samples that yielded fewer than 5000 total TRB sequences were excluded, so that approximately 170 HIV repertoires were analyzed. Among the roughly 200 retained HIV repertoires, fewer than 65 were collected before ART initiation and 120 to 130 after ART initiation. Repertoires were downsampled to 5000 TRB nucleotide sequences, with summary statistics averaged over 100 downsampling iterations. Only TRB sequences with CDR3 regions of at least seven amino acids were retained for analysis. A Shannon entropy-derived clonality score and the Gini coefficient were used to measure diversity. Repertoire networks linked the top 5000 CDR3 amino acid sequences whenever two sequences differed by an edit distance of one. For TRB CDR3 amino acid sequences, GLIPH2 was used to predict antigen specificity groups and MHC restriction. To flag known associations with CMV, EBV, HIV or tissue antigens, CDR3 amino acid sequences were compared against VDJdb and McPAS-TCR. Pre-ART, post-ART and control groups were compared with Wilcoxon signed-rank tests and Holm-Bonferroni correction. TCRdb took over this immuneACCESS table, retaining in-frame rearrangements with V and J assigned. Such tables are incomplete; in checked studies, under half of the missing clones stem from an unresolved V gene, and the remainder is unexplained. V and J calls and clone size are given by that table; D and trimming were obtained from the DNA. The sample table holds 20,000 to 25,000 clones, of which roughly 76% were seen once. The ten largest clonotypes hold 10% to 15% of the sample.

The specimen was unsorted PBMCs, collected around 1.7 years before starting antiretroviral therapy. The sequence was collected from a middle-aged woman with HIV. The sequence joins TRBV5-4 to TRBJ2-5, with the D gene call left open. The CDR3 has the sequence CASSQPDHLGETQYF. The nucleotide sequence is given as TGTGCCAGCAGCCAGCCTGACCATTTGGGAGAGACCCAGTACTTC.